A single sample is the source of the 7 T cell receptor beta chains below, sequenced in a study of cytomegalovirus exposure and HLA in healthy donors. This PCR relied on a set of 60 Vbeta primers and 13 Jbeta primers. Generated by immunoSEQ multiplex PCR, the TCRdb table keeps only in-frame clones and is missing some. This repertoire shows about 200,000 clones, 70% to 80% found once; its top ten account for more than 0.35%. The sample was PBMCs. Receptors were obtained from a male donor in good health and CMV-seropositive.

The chain has TRBV6-5 and TRBJ2-5; TRBD1 aligns across 8 bases. V trimming: 6 bases; J trimming: 5 bases; junction bases outside the gene matches: 5. The CDR3 is made up of 13 amino acids. Germline CDR1 is MNHEY and CDR2 is SVGAGI. The CDR3 here is CASRRTGWETQYF. CDR3 nucleotides: TGTGCCAGCAGGCGGACAGGGTGGGAGACCCAGTACTTC.

V and J are TRBV14 and TRBJ1-1; 7 positions agree with TRBD1. The CDR3 loop spans 16 amino acids. V was clipped by 3 bases and J by 5 bases; unmatched bases: 12. Germline V gene data show CDR1 as SGHDN and CDR2 as FVKESK. CDR3 sequence: CASSQRTGAPGTEAFF. The CDR3 coding sequence is TGTGCCAGCAGCCAGCGTACAGGGGCCCCGGGGACTGAAGCTTTCTTT.

V gene TRBV7-8 combines with J gene TRBJ2-5; tentatively, D is TRBD1 (6 bases). The CDR3 sequence is 13 residues long. Trimming removed 8 bases at V and 3 bases at J, with 13 bases between. The germline CDR1 and CDR2 sequences are SGHVS and FQNEAQ. For the CDR3, the DNA is TGTGCCAGCTGCCGGACAGTAAAAGAGACCCAGTACTTC. Its protein is CASCRTVKETQYF.

This chain connects TRBV11-2 to TRBJ2-1, with D possibly matching TRBD2 (5 bases). CDR3 length equals 14 residues. CDR1 SGHAT and CDR2 FQNNGV come from the germline V gene. Trimming removed 0 bases from V and 4 bases from J, with 7 bases in between. For the CDR3, the DNA is TGTGCCAGCAGCTTAGACGGGGAGTACAATGAGCAGTTCTTC. Encoded protein: CASSLDGEYNEQFF.

A single count supports this clone. The gene calls are TRBV28 and TRBJ1-1; 7 bases are a match to TRBD1. CDR1 and CDR2 (germline): MDHEN, SYDVKM. The V gene end was trimmed by 7 bases and the J gene end by 7 bases; junction bases not matched to a gene: 9. The CDR3 length is 13 residues. The CDR3: CASKGGQLFEAFF. CDR3 DNA sequence: TGTGCCAGCAAAGGGGGACAGCTTTTTGAAGCTTTCTTT.

The genes are TRBV27 and TRBJ1-6; the match to TRBD1 covers 9 bases. V gave up 2 bases and J gave up 1 base; unmatched junction bases: 6. From germline, CDR1 is MNHEY and CDR2 SMNVEV (reference sequence). This CDR3 spans 18 amino acids. CDR3 DNA: TGTGCCAGCAGTTTAGAGGGACAGGGATTATCCTATAATTCACCCCTCCACTTT. Translated: CASSLEGQGLSYNSPLHF.

There are a few counts of this clone. The chain joins TRBV9 to TRBJ2-5; D is possibly TRBD2 (6 bases). Deletions cut 1 base from V and 3 bases from J, with 7 bases between. The CDR3 sequence is 13 residues long. Germline loops: CDR1 SGDLS, CDR2 YYNGEE. The CDR3 nucleotides are TGTGCCAGCAGCGTATGGGGGGAAGAGACCCAGTACTTC. Amino acids: CASSVWGEETQYF.